The sequence of this TCR beta chain was determined in a study of shared clonotypes between healthy human individuals. The study separated CD4+ cells into CD45RA+ naive and CD45RA-negative memory subsets. The CDR3 spans 14 residues. Germline-derived CDR1 and CDR2 are SQVTM and ANQGSEA. Trimming took 6 bases from V and 7 from J; bases not matched to a gene: 11. Assay used: immunoSEQ multiplex PCR; TCRdb lists only in-frame clones, some missing. The sample includes roughly 1,500,000 clones, roughly 98.5% of them seen just once. This clone was found once. J is TRBJ2-1 and V is TRBV29-1, with 8 nucleotides matching TRBD2. Material for sequencing was naive CD4+ T cells sorted from blood. Subset specified: CD45RA+ positively selected. The origin of this receptor is a man younger than 40 in good health. As DNA, the CDR3 is TGCAGCGTGAAAGGACTAGCTGATGGGAATGAGCAGTTCTTC. It yields the protein CSVKGLADGNEQFF.